One sample yielded the 11 T cell receptor beta chains listed below, sequenced in a study of blood T cell repertoires in COVID-19. TCRdb keeps only in-frame clones here, not all; method: immunoSEQ multiplex PCR. The repertoire holds 150,000 to 200,000 clones, with roughly nine tenths as singletons. What was sequenced was peripheral blood. Receptor source: a man between 60 and 70 years old with acute or convalescent COVID-19.

The chain links TRBV10-2 to TRBJ1-2; 10 bases fit TRBD1. The CDR3 contains 17 residues. In germline, CDR1 is WSHSY, CDR2 SAAADI. V trimming: 5 bases; J trimming: 6 bases; junction bases outside the gene matches: 15. In nucleotides, the CDR3 is TGCGCCAGCAGTCCCCAAACCGGGACAGGGGCGCGAGATGGCTACACCTTC. Its translation is CASSPQTGTGARDGYTF.

The gene calls are TRBV6-1 and TRBJ2-7; D is ambiguous. V gave up 2 bases and J gave up 4 bases, with 9 bases separating them. Germline CDR1 MNHNS, CDR2 SASEGT. The CDR3 totals 13 residues. CDR3 sequence (DNA): TGTGCCAGCAGTGAAAGGCAGACTTACGAGCAGTACGTC. Protein: CASSERQTYEQYV.

This rearrangement joins TRBV7-2 to TRBJ2-3; 7 bases line up with TRBD2. After removal of 4 bases from V and 3 bases from J, the junction contained 4 bases not matched to a gene. CDR1 and CDR2 (germline): SGHTA, FQGNSA. The CDR3 contains 14 residues. The CDR3 coding sequence is TGTGCCAGCAGCTCCCAGCGGGGAACAGATACGCAGTATTTT. It encodes CASSSQRGTDTQYF.

V and J are TRBV6-1 and TRBJ1-6; TRBD1 aligns across 10 bases. The CDR3 consists of 16 residues. CDR1 and CDR2 from the germline V gene are MNHNS and SASEGT. J lost 7 bases, V lost 4 bases, and 7 bases had no gene match. This CDR3 is CASSVIPGQGNSPLHF. As DNA, the CDR3 is TGTGCCAGCAGTGTAATTCCGGGACAGGGGAATTCACCCCTCCACTTT.

The rearrangement links TRBV6-5 to TRBJ1-5, with 8 positions matching TRBD1. V trimming: 8 bases; J trimming: 1 base; junction bases outside the gene matches: 1. The CDR3 has 13 amino acids. The germline CDR1 and CDR2 sequences are MNHEY and SVGAGI. The CDR3 DNA follows: TGTGCCAGCGGGGACAGGAGCAATCAGCCCCAGCATTTT. This codes for CASGDRSNQPQHF.

The CDR3 nucleotides are TGTGCCAGTAGTATTTGGTCTAGCAGAACAGATACGCAGTATTTT. Encoded protein: CASSIWSSRTDTQYF. The gene calls are TRBV19 and TRBJ2-3, with D possibly TRBD2 on 5 matching bases. V was pared by 3 bases and J by 3 bases, with 13 bases between. Germline V gene lookup returns CDR1 LNHDA and CDR2 SQIVND (reference sequence). This CDR3 comprises 15 residues.

The chain uses TRBV30 and TRBJ1-6, with D unclear. This CDR3 is built from 13 residues. Germline-derived CDR1 and CDR2 are GTSNPN and SVGIG (reference sequence). Trimming pared 2 bases from V and 7 bases from J, leaving 9 bases between. The DNA for the CDR3 is TGTGCCTGGAGTTCGACTTGGAATTCACCCCTCCACTTT. The encoded protein is CAWSSTWNSPLHF. Looking up the rest from reference TRBV30 and TRBJ1-6 gives the full variable domain: SQTIHQWPATLVQPVGSPLSLECTVEGTSNPNLYWYRQAAGRGLQLLFYSVGIGQISSEVPQNLSASRPQDRQFILSSKKLLLSDSGFYLCAWSSTWNSPLHFGNGTRLTVT.

The V and J genes are TRBV2 and TRBJ2-1; no clear D gene. Trimming removed 7 bases from V and 4 bases from J, with 8 bases in between. Germline values: CDR1 SNHLY, CDR2 FYNNEI. The CDR3 totals 12 residues. In DNA, the CDR3 is TGTGCCAGCAAACTTAGTTACAATGAGCAGTTCTTC. Protein sequence: CASKLSYNEQFF.

The chain carries TRBV7-2 and TRBJ1-5; D uncertain. From germline, CDR1 is SGHTA and CDR2 FQGNSA. Trimming shortened V by 1 base and J by 5 bases, and 6 bases separated the two germline ends. CDR3 length: 13 residues. The CDR3 region is CASSLGRHQPQHF. DNA of the CDR3: TGTGCCAGCAGCTTAGGGAGGCATCAGCCCCAGCATTTT.

The chain links TRBV6-2 or TRBV6-3 to TRBJ1-4; no firm D call. Germline V lookup: CDR1 MNHEY, CDR2 SVGEGT. The CDR3 extends over 15 amino acids. The V and J ends lost 3 bases and 8 bases respectively, with 16 bases between them. The CDR3 loop reads CASSYSSGVEEKLFF. The DNA for the CDR3 is TGTGCCAGCAGTTATTCATCCGGGGTTGAGGAAAAACTGTTTTTT.

This sequence joins TRBV25-1 and TRBJ1-2; the D gene is possibly TRBD1 (5 bases). CDR1 is MGHDK and CDR2 is SYGVNS in the germline V gene. The ends were cut back, 6 bases at V and 7 bases at J, with 12 bases in the middle. This CDR3 comprises 12 residues. CDR3 amino acids: CASREPTGGYTF. As DNA, the CDR3 is TGTGCCAGCAGGGAGCCCACAGGTGGCTACACCTTC.